The T cell receptor beta chain under discussion was sequenced for a study of blood T cell repertoires in COVID-19 (dated by TCRdb to about 2020). Turning to the overall study: Samples covering the acute and convalescent phases of COVID-19 were provided by collaborators in the United States, Italy and Spain. Samples were obtained from the ongoing ImmuneRACE study (first 160 participants) and from 950 to 1,500 subjects provided by 6 global collaborators. Deeply sampled blood TCRbeta repertoires from subjects exposed to, actively infected with, or recovered from COVID-19 were included in the dataset. Where available, HLA class I and class II types were taken from metadata supplied by the sample provider and were not determined by assay-based typing. A de-identified subject ID, COVID-19 status, age in years and sex were almost always included in the sample metadata. The material from the prospective study consisted of cDNA or gDNA derived from T cells, B-cell-depleted T cells, or PBMCs. A freely available public database, intended as a resource for researchers studying the immune response to SARS-CoV-2, is where the repertoires were released.

Regarding this clone: It has no known antigen specificity. No much larger clonotype is one base removed from it; base qualities were not supplied.

TCRbeta CDR3 regions were amplified from genomic DNA by means of the immunoSEQ Assay, a bias-controlled multiplex PCR. The original methods were these. The number of nucleated cells in each sample was estimated by amplification of reference gene primers within the assay. To quantify the absolute abundance of each unique TCRbeta CDR3 rearrangement, sequence reads were collapsed and filtered. For each sample, productive Simpson clonality was calculated as the square root of Simpson's diversity index over productive rearrangements. TCRdb retrieved this table from immuneACCESS and kept in-frame rearrangements only. Not all clones are present; in checked studies, unresolved V genes account for under half, and no reason is known for the remainder. V and J calls plus clone size are reproduced from that table; the DNA served to infer D and trimming. Counted in this sample were hundreds of thousands of clones; over 75% of them appeared once. The ten largest clones take up about 1.1% of the sample.

Enrolling through a virtual design, the prospective study's participants ranged in age from about 18 to 89 years and lived across around 25 United States geographic areas. Cohort assignment in the prospective study relied on participant-reported clinical history from a screening survey and a study questionnaire. Recovered participants in ImmuneRACE Cohort 3 were defined as having two consecutive negative NP/OP PCR tests, clearance from a healthcare professional, or resolution of symptoms. Each participant in the prospective study had whole blood, serum and a nasopharyngeal or oropharyngeal swab collected by mobile phlebotomists. Additional blood draws and questionnaires over an approximately 2-month period could optionally be provided by prospective study participants. Before DNA extraction, prospective study blood samples were shipped either frozen or at room temperature. Overall study results and their limits: How much clinical and demographic metadata was included differed by source and by participant, and the metadata was provided uncurated.

CDR1 KGHSH and CDR2 LQKENI are derived from the germline V gene. Relative to germline, V is 0 bases shorter and J is 6 bases shorter, with 9 bases between their ends. The CDR3 covers 14 residues, taking in both the cysteine and the phenylalanine. Just CDR3 DNA is preserved here, 42 bases in frame from base 1. The TCR sequence derives from a man aged 25 to 45 who had recovered from COVID-19. What was sequenced was PBMCs or T cells enriched from blood (not recorded which). Recombination connected TRBV18 to TRBJ1-5; the D gene is not confidently resolved. CDR3 loop: CASSPPRVAQPQHF. DNA sequence: TGTGCCAGCTCACCACCGAGGGTAGCTCAGCCCCAGCATTTT.